The 29 T cell receptor beta chains in this list originate from one sample, sequenced in a study of blood T cell repertoires in COVID-19. TCRdb keeps only in-frame clones here, not all; method: immunoSEQ multiplex PCR. The data contain 430,000 or so clones, approximately 88% of them seen just once; the ten biggest clones take up approximately 1.8%. Sequencing was performed on PBMCs or T cells enriched from blood (not recorded which). The receptors derive from a middle-aged woman who had recovered from COVID-19.

This rearrangement joins TRBV6-5 to TRBJ1-1; D is unclear. The CDR3 covers 15 residues. Germline-derived CDR1 and CDR2 are MNHEY and SVGAGI. Trimming pared 2 bases from V and 0 bases from J, leaving 10 bases between. The CDR3 spells CASSYRERMNTEAFF. CDR3 bases: TGTGCCAGCAGTTACCGGGAGCGGATGAACACTGAAGCTTTCTTT.

The chain uses TRBV19 and TRBJ2-3, with 8 bases matching TRBD2. The CDR3 is made up of 16 amino acids. CDR1 and CDR2 from the germline V gene are LNHDA and SQIVND (reference sequence). J lost 1 base, V lost 1 base, and 4 bases had no gene match. The CDR3 region has the DNA TGTGCCAGTAGTATAGGCTTGCGGGAGGGCACAGATACGCAGTATTTT. This translates into CASSIGLREGTDTQYF.

The chain is built from TRBV4-3 and TRBJ2-2; 7 bases agree with TRBD1. Per germline, CDR1 LGHNA and CDR2 YSLEER. The CDR3 spans 18 residues. J gave up 4 bases and V 0 bases, and 11 bases lay outside the gene matches. The CDR3 is CASSQDYPGTEITGELFF. For the CDR3, the DNA is TGCGCCAGCAGCCAAGACTATCCCGGGACAGAGATCACCGGGGAGCTGTTTTTT.

V usage is TRBV18 and J usage is TRBJ2-7; TRBD1 matches 7 bases. Germline V lookup: CDR1 KGHSH, CDR2 LQKENI. The CDR3 contains 15 residues. V shed 0 bases and J 0 bases; nucleotides not matched to a gene: 2. CDR3 sequence (DNA): TGTGCCAGCTCACCACCGGGACAGAGCTCCTACGAGCAGTACTTC. This sequence encodes CASSPPGQSSYEQYF.

The chain employs TRBV10-1 and TRBJ2-2, with D possibly TRBD2 on 5 matching bases. V was shortened by 6 bases and J by 4 bases, with 12 bases between the two germline ends. Looked up from germline, CDR1 is WNHNN and CDR2 is SYGVQD (reference sequence). The CDR3 loop spans 14 amino acids. This chain's CDR3 is CASSRAAGTGELFF. CDR3 in DNA: TGCGCCAGCAGCCGGGCCGCGGGCACCGGGGAGCTGTTTTTT.

The genes are TRBV7-9 and TRBJ1-5; D ambiguous. CDR3 length: 13 residues. Germline loops: CDR1 SEHNR, CDR2 FQNEAQ (reference sequence). Trimming left V 5 bases short and J 4 bases short, with 9 bases between. This CDR3 reads CASSPHGNQPQHF. In DNA form, the CDR3 reads TGTGCCAGCAGCCCCCACGGTAATCAGCCCCAGCATTTT.

The chain joins TRBV28 to TRBJ2-1; D call uncertain. The V gene lost 1 base and the J gene lost 7 bases, with 11 bases spanning the gap. This CDR3 comprises 14 residues. The V gene's germline CDR1 is MDHEN and CDR2 SYDVKM. CDR3 region: CASSLYQTTNEQFF. CDR3 sequence (DNA): TGTGCCAGCAGTTTATACCAGACAACTAATGAGCAGTTCTTC.

The V and J genes are TRBV18 and TRBJ1-1, with unresolved D. Trimming took 0 bases from V and 1 from J, leaving 12 bases between them. The germline V gene encodes CDR1 KGHSH and CDR2 LQKENI. This CDR3 is built from 16 residues. CDR3 bases: TGTGCCAGCTCACCACCGCAGGTAGTAAGGAACACTGAAGCTTTCTTT. It specifies CASSPPQVVRNTEAFF.

V usage is TRBV4-3 and J usage is TRBJ2-6; unclear D gene. Germline lookup yields CDR1 LGHNA and CDR2 YSLEER. V dropped 0 bases and J dropped 4 bases, with 16 bases sitting between them. The CDR3 spans 18 residues. The CDR3, as DNA: TGCGCCAGCAGCCAAGATGAGAGGATGGGTGCCGGGGCCAACGTCCTGACTTTC. Its protein is CASSQDERMGAGANVLTF.

The chain links TRBV2 to TRBJ2-7; 9 positions match TRBD2. Germline CDR1 reads SNHLY; CDR2 reads FYNNEI. This CDR3 is 14 amino acids long. J lost 5 bases, V lost 6 bases, and 8 bases had no gene match. The CDR3 region is CASRGGRAADEQYF. CDR3 nucleotide sequence: TGTGCCAGCAGAGGCGGGAGGGCCGCGGACGAGCAGTACTTC.

The count of this clone is one. The DNA for the CDR3 is TGCGCCAGCAGCCCTGCCGGGGGACTAGCGGCCCAAAGGAATGAGCAGTTCTTC. Protein sequence: CASSPAGGLAAQRNEQFF. The J gene is TRBJ2-1, the V gene TRBV5-1; TRBD2 aligns across 11 bases. Per germline, CDR1 SGHRS and CDR2 YFSETQ. CDR3 length: 18 residues. V was pared by 4 bases and J by 7 bases, with 16 bases of the junction left unmatched.

The V and J genes are TRBV3-1 (or the pseudogene TRBV3-2) and TRBJ2-7; 9 nucleotides match TRBD1. The CDR3 sequence is 14 residues long. The V gene end was trimmed by 3 bases and the J gene end by 6 bases; junction bases not matched to a gene: 6. Germline CDR1 is LGHDT and CDR2 is YNNKEL (reference sequence). The CDR3 region is CASSQGQGRGEQYF. The CDR3 coding sequence is TGTGCCAGCAGCCAGGGACAGGGACGGGGCGAGCAGTACTTC.

The genes are TRBV7-8 and TRBJ1-2; D is unresolved. This CDR3 is 16 amino acids long. Looked up from germline, CDR1 is SGHVS and CDR2 is FQNEAQ. V lost 1 base and J 8 bases, leaving 20 bases between the germline ends. The CDR3, as DNA: TGTGCCAGCAGCTTAGGGAGGCTGATGTGGTTTGAGGGCTACACCTTC. It codes for CASSLGRLMWFEGYTF.

V usage is TRBV5-1 and J usage is TRBJ1-2; D remains ambiguous. From germline, CDR1 is SGHRS and CDR2 YFSETQ. The V end lost 2 bases, the J end lost 6 bases, and 11 bases lay between the germline ends. There are 13 residues in the CDR3. CDR3 DNA sequence: TGCGCCAGCAGCTTCCTTCAGGAGGATGGCTACACCTTC. Encoded protein: CASSFLQEDGYTF.

V and J are TRBV4-3 and TRBJ2-5; 9 nucleotides align to TRBD2. V was clipped by 4 bases and J by 1 base; unmatched bases: 4. The CDR3 has 15 residues. The V gene's germline CDR1 is LGHNA and CDR2 YSLEER. CDR3 sequence: CASSLAGGFQETQYF. The CDR3, as DNA: TGCGCCAGCAGCCTGGCGGGAGGGTTCCAAGAGACCCAGTACTTC.

The J gene is TRBJ2-7, the V gene TRBV13; 7 bases fit TRBD1. The CDR3 spans 13 residues. With V trimmed by 1 base and J by 6 bases, 3 bases remained unmatched. CDR1 and CDR2 (germline): PRHDT, FYEKMQ (reference sequence). The CDR3 loop reads CASSLEQGTEQYF. CDR3 DNA: TGTGCCAGCAGCTTAGAACAGGGGACCGAGCAGTACTTC.

The chain joins TRBV28 to TRBJ2-7; 10 bases line up with TRBD2. This CDR3 spans 16 amino acids. The germline V gene encodes CDR1 MDHEN and CDR2 SYDVKM. V shed 6 bases, J shed 2 bases, and the junction held 10 bases outside the gene matches. CDR3 residues: CASSPSSGRRTYEQYF. In DNA, the CDR3 is TGTGCCAGCAGCCCTTCTAGCGGGAGACGAACCTACGAGCAGTACTTC.

The chain has TRBV12-3 or TRBV12-4 and TRBJ2-3; TRBD2 is a possible D gene (6 bases). This CDR3 spans 13 amino acids. V was pared by 4 bases and J by 4 bases, with 9 bases between. CDR3 residues: CASSSSSADTQYF. DNA of the CDR3: TGTGCCAGCAGTTCCTCTAGCGCAGATACGCAGTATTTT.

V usage is TRBV6-5 and J usage is TRBJ1-2, with 10 bases identical to TRBD1. The CDR3 sequence is 13 residues long. Germline loops: CDR1 MNHEY, CDR2 SVGAGI. The V and J ends lost 6 bases and 7 bases, in that order; junction bases with no gene match: 5. CDR3 in amino acids: CASSADRGFGYTF. CDR3 bases: TGTGCCAGCAGCGCGGACAGGGGGTTTGGCTACACCTTC.

The chain recombines TRBV11-3 with TRBJ2-1, with 8 bases matching TRBD2. V shed 11 bases, J shed 6 bases, and the junction held 27 bases outside the gene matches. This CDR3 spans 19 amino acids. Germline V CDR1 and CDR2: SGHNT, YENEEA. CDR3 in DNA: TGTGCCGTCGCACCCCGGGCGGGAGCTCGCGGGGGGCAACCCAATGAGCAGTTCTTC. It specifies CAVAPRAGARGGQPNEQFF.

The rearrangement uses TRBV11-2 and TRBJ2-1; 15 positions agree with TRBD2. The CDR3 loop spans 13 amino acids. After removal of 5 bases from V and 12 bases from J, the junction contained 2 bases not matched to a gene. The germline V gene encodes CDR1 SGHAT and CDR2 FQNNGV. In DNA form, the CDR3 reads TGTGCCAGCAGCCCGGGACTAGCGGGAGGGCAGTTCTTC. Its protein is CASSPGLAGGQFF.

The chain links TRBV6-2 or TRBV6-3 to TRBJ1-5; the D gene is possibly TRBD1 (5 bases). The V end was cut by 4 bases, the J end by 5 bases, with 12 bases between. Germline CDR1 and CDR2: MNHEY and SVGEGT. The CDR3 spans 14 residues. The CDR3 coding sequence is TGTGCCAGCAGTTTTGGCAGGGTCGATCAGCCCCAGCATTTT. It codes for CASSFGRVDQPQHF.

The genes are TRBV4-1 and TRBJ1-2; 10 bases fit TRBD1. The CDR3 totals 16 residues. The V gene end was trimmed by 3 bases and the J gene end by 0 bases; junction bases not matched to a gene: 4. Germline V gene sequence: CDR1 MGHRA, CDR2 YSYEKL. CDR3 in amino acids: CASSQGTGVANYGYTF. The CDR3, as DNA: TGCGCCAGCAGCCAGGGGACAGGGGTTGCTAACTATGGCTACACCTTC.

Notes on this clone: The same CDR3 can be traced to other DNA sequences in this sample. This chain links TRBV12-3 or TRBV12-4 with TRBJ2-5; the D gene is possibly TRBD1 (6 bases). This CDR3 has 13 amino acids. The germline V and J ends were trimmed by 5 bases and 4 bases, with 11 bases remaining between them. The CDR3 protein is CASSPLGGETQYF. The CDR3 coding sequence is TGTGCCAGCAGTCCCCTAGGGGGAGAGACCCAGTACTTC.

The chain has TRBV5-5 and TRBJ2-7; D not resolved. The germline V gene has CDR1 SGHKS and CDR2 YYEKEE (reference sequence). V was cut by 2 bases and J by 2 bases, with 11 bases left in between. The CDR3 runs 14 residues. The CDR3 DNA reads as TGTGCCAGCAGCTTACTACCCCCTCCCTACGAGCAGTACTTC. It specifies CASSLLPPPYEQYF.

The rearrangement links TRBV10-3 to TRBJ2-7; 15 bases agree with TRBD2. V lost 5 bases and J lost 5; bases outside the gene matches: 7. CDR3 length equals 16 residues. Germline V gives CDR1 ENHRY, CDR2 SYGVKD. The CDR3 is CAISTGLAGGKHEQYF. As DNA, the CDR3 is TGTGCCATCAGTACCGGACTAGCGGGAGGGAAGCACGAGCAGTACTTC.

This chain joins TRBV5-4 and TRBJ2-3; TRBD2 matches 11 bases. The V gene end was trimmed by 4 bases and the J gene end by 0 bases; junction bases not matched to a gene: 7. The CDR3 runs to 17 residues. CDR1 and CDR2 from the germline V gene are SGHNT and YYREEE (reference sequence). The CDR3 is CASSHRLAGISTDTQYF. The DNA for the CDR3 is TGTGCCAGCAGCCACCGACTAGCGGGGATAAGCACAGATACGCAGTATTTT.

V usage is TRBV4-1 and J usage is TRBJ2-1, with D possibly being TRBD2 (5 bases). There are 16 residues in the CDR3. V was trimmed by 3 bases and J by 0 bases, leaving 12 bases between them. From germline, CDR1 is MGHRA and CDR2 YSYEKL. Written as DNA, the CDR3 is TGCGCCAGCAGCCAGCGTACGGGGAGCTCCTACAATGAGCAGTTCTTC. It codes for CASSQRTGSSYNEQFF.

The rearrangement uses TRBV19 and TRBJ1-6; 8 bases align to TRBD1. Germline V gene sequence: CDR1 LNHDA, CDR2 SQIVND (reference sequence). V shed 7 bases, J shed 7 bases, and the junction held 9 bases outside the gene matches. The CDR3 is 15 residues long. CDR3: CASKRQGLANSPLHF. As DNA, the CDR3 is TGTGCCAGTAAACGACAGGGGCTGGCCAATTCACCCCTCCACTTT.